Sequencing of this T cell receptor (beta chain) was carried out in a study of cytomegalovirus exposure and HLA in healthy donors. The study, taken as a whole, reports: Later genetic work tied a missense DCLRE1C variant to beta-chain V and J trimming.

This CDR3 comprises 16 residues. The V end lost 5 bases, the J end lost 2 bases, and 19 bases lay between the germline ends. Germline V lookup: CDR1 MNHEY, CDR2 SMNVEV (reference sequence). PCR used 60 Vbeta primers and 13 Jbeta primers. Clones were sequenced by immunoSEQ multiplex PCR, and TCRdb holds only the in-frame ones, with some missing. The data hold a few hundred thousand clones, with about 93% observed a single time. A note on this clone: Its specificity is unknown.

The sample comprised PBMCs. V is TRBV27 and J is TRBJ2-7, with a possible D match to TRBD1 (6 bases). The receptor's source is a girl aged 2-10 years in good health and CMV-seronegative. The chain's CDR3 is CASSPGTQGPPYEQYF. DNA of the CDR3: TGTGCCAGCAGTCCCGGGACACAAGGTCCCCCCTACGAGCAGTACTTC.